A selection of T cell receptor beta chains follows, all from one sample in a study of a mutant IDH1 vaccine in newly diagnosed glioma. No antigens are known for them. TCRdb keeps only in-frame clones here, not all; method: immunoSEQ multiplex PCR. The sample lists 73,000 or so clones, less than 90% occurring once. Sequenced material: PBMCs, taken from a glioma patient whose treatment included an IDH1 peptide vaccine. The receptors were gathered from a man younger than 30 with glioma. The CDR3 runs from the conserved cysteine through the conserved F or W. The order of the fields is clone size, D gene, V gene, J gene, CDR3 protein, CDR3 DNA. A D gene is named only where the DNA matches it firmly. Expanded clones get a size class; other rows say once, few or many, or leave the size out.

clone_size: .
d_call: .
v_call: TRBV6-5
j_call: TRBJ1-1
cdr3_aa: CASSYPGQEAFF
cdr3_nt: TGTGCCAGCAGTTACCCCGGACAGGAAGCTTTCTTT

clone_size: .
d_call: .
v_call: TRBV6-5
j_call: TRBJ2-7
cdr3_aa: CASRGAYEQYF
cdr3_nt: TGTGCCAGCAGGGGAGCCTACGAGCAGTACTTC

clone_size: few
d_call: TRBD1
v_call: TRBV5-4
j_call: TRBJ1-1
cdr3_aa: CASSPSQDRGRRTEAFF
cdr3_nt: TGTGCCAGCAGCCCCTCCCAGGACAGGGGGCGCCGGACTGAAGCTTTCTTT

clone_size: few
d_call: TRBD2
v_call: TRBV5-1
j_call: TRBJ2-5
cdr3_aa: CASSLVGLAGQETQYF
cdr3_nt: TGCGCCAGCAGCTTGGTAGGTCTAGCGGGACAAGAGACCCAGTACTTC

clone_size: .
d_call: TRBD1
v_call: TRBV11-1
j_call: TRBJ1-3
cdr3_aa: CASSWETTGSSGNTIYF
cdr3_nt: TGTGCCAGCAGCTGGGAGACGACAGGGAGCTCTGGAAACACCATATATTTT

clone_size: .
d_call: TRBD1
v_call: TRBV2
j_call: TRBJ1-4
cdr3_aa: CASSEAGQTNEKLFF
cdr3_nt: TGTGCCAGCAGTGAAGCGGGACAGACTAATGAAAAACTGTTTTTT

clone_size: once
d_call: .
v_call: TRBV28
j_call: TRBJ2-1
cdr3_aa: CASSLAEPYNEQFF
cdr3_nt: TGTGCCAGCAGTTTAGCGGAGCCCTACAATGAGCAGTTCTTC

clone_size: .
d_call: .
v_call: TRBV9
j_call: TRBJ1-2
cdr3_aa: CASSVLPDYSNYGYTF
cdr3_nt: TGTGCCAGCAGCGTACTCCCGGATTATTCTAACTATGGCTACACCTTC

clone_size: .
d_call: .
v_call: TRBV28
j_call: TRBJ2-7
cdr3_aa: CASSLHLKGLEQYF
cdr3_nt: TGTGCCAGCAGTTTACATCTTAAGGGGCTCGAGCAGTACTTC

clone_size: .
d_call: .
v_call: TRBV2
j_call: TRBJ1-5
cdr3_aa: CASTREGGGGNQPQHF
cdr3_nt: TGTGCCAGCACCCGGGAGGGGGGAGGCGGCAATCAGCCCCAGCATTTT

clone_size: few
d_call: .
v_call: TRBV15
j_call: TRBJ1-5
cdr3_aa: CATSRQNQPQHF
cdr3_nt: TGTGCCACCAGCCGTCAAAATCAGCCCCAGCATTTT

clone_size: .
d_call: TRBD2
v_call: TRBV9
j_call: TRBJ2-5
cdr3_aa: CASSVGGGPGETQYF
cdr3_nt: TGTGCCAGCAGCGTAGGGGGAGGGCCGGGAGAGACCCAGTACTTC

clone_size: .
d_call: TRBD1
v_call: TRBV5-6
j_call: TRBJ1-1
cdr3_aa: CASSKWDRGSEAFF
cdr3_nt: TGTGCCAGCAGCAAATGGGACAGGGGCTCTGAAGCTTTCTTT

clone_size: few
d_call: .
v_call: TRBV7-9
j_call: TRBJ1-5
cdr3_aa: CASAGPKVLGGNQPQHF
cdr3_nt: TGTGCCAGCGCGGGACCGAAGGTTCTTGGGGGCAATCAGCCCCAGCATTTT

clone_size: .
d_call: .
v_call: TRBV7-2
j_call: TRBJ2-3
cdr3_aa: CASSRLTDTQYF
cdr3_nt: TGTGCCAGCAGCCGACTGACAGATACGCAGTATTTT

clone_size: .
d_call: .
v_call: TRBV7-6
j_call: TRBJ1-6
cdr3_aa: CASSQTGNSPLHF
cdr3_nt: TGTGCCAGCAGCCAAACAGGAAATTCACCCCTCCACTTT

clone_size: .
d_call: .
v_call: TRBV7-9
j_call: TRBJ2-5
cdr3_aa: CASSLTQRPWDQYF
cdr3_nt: TGTGCCAGCAGCTTAACCCAGCGGCCATGGGACCAGTACTTC

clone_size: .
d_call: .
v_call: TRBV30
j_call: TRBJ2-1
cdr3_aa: CAWRGLMGLHRADEQFF
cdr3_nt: TGTGCCTGGAGGGGCCTCATGGGGCTCCATCGGGCGGATGAGCAGTTCTTC

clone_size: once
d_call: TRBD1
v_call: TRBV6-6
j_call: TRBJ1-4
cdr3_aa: CASSPRTGPNEKLFF
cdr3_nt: TGTGCCAGCAGCCCCAGGACAGGGCCTAATGAAAAACTGTTTTTT

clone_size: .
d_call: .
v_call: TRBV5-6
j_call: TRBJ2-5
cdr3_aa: CASSGPGPLQETQYF
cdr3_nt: TGTGCCAGCAGCGGCCCGGGACCCCTGCAAGAGACCCAGTACTTC

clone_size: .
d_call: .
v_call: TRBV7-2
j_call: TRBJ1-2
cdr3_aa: CASSLTEGEYYGYTF
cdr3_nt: TGTGCCAGCAGCTTAACCGAGGGAGAGTACTATGGCTACACCTTC

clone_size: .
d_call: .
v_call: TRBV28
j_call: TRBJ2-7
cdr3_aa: CASSSSYYEQYF
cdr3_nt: TGTGCCAGCAGCTCTAGCTACTACGAGCAGTACTTC

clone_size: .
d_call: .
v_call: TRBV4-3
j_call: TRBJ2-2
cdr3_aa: CASSRGGTTGELFF
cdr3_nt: TGCGCCAGCAGCAGGGGGGGAACCACCGGGGAGCTGTTTTTT

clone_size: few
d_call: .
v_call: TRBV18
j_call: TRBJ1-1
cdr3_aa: CASSNPFTGGDTEAFF
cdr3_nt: TGTGCCAGCTCAAACCCTTTCACCGGGGGGGACACTGAAGCTTTCTTT

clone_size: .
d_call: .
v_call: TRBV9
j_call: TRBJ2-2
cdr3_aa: CASSALTEANTGELFF
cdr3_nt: TGTGCCAGCAGCGCCCTGACTGAAGCGAACACCGGGGAGCTGTTTTTT

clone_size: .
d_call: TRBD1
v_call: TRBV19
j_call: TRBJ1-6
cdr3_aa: CASSPGQGPTTNLHF
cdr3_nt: TGTGCCAGTAGTCCTGGACAGGGACCTACGACTAACCTCCACTTT

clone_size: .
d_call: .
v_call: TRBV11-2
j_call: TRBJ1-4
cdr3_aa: CASSSNEKLFF
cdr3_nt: TGTGCCAGCAGCTCTAATGAAAAACTGTTTTTT

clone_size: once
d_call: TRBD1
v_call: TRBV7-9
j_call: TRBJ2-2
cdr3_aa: CASRPQGQAMAGELFF
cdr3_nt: TGTGCCAGCAGACCCCAGGGACAGGCCATGGCCGGGGAGCTGTTTTTT

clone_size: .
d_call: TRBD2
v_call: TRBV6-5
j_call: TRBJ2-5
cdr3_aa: CASRLAGLETQYF
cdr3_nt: TGTGCCAGCAGGCTAGCGGGACTGGAGACCCAGTACTTC

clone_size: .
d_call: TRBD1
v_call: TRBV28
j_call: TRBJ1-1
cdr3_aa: CASSSKTGTANTEAFF
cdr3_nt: TGTGCCAGCAGCTCTAAGACCGGGACAGCGAACACTGAAGCTTTCTTT

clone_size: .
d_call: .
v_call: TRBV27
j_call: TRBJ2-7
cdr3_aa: CASSLKGGEQYF
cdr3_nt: TGTGCCAGCAGTTTAAAAGGGGGCGAGCAGTACTTC

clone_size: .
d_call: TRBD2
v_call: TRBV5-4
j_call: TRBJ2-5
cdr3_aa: CASSLGRGGLRETQYF
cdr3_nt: TGTGCCAGCAGCTTAGGTCGCGGGGGGCTCCGGGAGACCCAGTACTTC

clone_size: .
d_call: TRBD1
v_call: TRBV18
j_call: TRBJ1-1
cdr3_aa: CASSPRWDRRGKNTEAFF
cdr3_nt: TGTGCCAGCTCACCTCGTTGGGACAGGAGGGGGAAAAACACTGAAGCTTTCTTT

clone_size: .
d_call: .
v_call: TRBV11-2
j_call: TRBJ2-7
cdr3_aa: CASSHSSRGSYEQYF
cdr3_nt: TGTGCCAGCAGCCACTCCAGCAGGGGCTCCTACGAGCAGTACTTC

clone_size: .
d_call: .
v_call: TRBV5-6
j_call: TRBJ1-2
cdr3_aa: CASSLRDTGYTF
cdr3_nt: TGTGCCAGCAGCTTACGGGACACTGGCTACACCTTC

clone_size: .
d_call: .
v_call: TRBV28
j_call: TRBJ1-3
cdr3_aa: CASDLGGSSGNTIYF
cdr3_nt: TGTGCCAGCGATCTCGGGGGGAGCTCTGGAAACACCATATATTTT

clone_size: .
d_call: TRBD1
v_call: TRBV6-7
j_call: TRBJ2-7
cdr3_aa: CASSYPDRFSSYEQYF
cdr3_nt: TGTGCCAGCAGTTACCCGGACAGGTTCAGCTCCTACGAGCAGTACTTC

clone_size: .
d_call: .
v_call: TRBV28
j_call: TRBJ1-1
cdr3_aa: CASSSTAWGKAFF
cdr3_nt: TGTGCCAGCAGTTCCACGGCTTGGGGGAAAGCTTTCTTT

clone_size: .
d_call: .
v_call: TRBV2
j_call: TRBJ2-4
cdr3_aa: CASSESGLAKNIQYF
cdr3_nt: TGTGCCAGCAGTGAATCAGGGTTAGCCAAAAACATTCAGTACTTC

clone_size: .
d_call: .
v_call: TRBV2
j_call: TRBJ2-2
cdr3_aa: CASSGADFGTGELFF
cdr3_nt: TGTGCCAGCAGTGGGGCCGACTTTGGCACCGGGGAGCTGTTTTTT

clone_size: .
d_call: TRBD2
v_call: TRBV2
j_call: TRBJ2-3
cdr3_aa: CASREWTSGTDTQYF
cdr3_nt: TGTGCCAGCAGGGAGTGGACTAGCGGGACAGATACGCAGTATTTT

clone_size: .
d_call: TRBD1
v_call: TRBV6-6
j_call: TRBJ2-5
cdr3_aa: CASSYPGQIETQYF
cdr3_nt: TGTGCCAGCAGTTACCCGGGACAGATCGAGACCCAGTACTTC

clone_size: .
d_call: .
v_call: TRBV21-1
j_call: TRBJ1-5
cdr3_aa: CASSKDEGWEPRGDQPQHF
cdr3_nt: TGTGCCAGCAGCAAAGACGAGGGGTGGGAGCCTAGGGGGGACCAGCCCCAGCATTTT

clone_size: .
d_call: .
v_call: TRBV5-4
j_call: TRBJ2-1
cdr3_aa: CASSTKPGQSPNEQFF
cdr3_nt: TGTGCCAGCAGCACTAAACCGGGACAATCCCCGAATGAGCAGTTCTTC

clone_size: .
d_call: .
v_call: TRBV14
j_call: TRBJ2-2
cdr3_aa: CASSFRWGELFF
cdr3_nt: TGTGCCAGCAGCTTTCGTTGGGGGGAGCTGTTTTTT

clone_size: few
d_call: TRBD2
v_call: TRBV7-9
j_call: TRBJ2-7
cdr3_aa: CASSSPRGRASAYEQYF
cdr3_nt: TGTGCCAGCAGCTCGCCCCGTGGGAGGGCTAGTGCCTACGAGCAGTACTTC

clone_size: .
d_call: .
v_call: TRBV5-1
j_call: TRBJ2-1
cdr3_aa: CASSPTGRTNEQFF
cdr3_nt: TGCGCCAGCAGCCCCACCGGACGGACGAATGAGCAGTTCTTC

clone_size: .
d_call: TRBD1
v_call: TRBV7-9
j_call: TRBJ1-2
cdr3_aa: CASSLQGAVQDGYTF
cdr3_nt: TGTGCCAGCAGCTTACAGGGGGCGGTCCAAGATGGCTACACCTTC